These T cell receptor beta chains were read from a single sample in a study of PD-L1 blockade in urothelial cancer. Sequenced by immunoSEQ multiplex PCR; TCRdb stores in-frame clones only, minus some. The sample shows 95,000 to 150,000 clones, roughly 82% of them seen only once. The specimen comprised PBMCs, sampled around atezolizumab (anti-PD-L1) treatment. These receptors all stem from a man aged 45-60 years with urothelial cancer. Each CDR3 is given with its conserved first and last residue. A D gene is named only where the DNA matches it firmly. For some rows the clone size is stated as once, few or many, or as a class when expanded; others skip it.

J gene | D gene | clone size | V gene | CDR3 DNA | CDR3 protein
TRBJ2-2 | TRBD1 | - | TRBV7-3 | TGTGCCAGCAGTCCGGGACAGGGGTATATGGCCGGGGAGCTGTTTTTT | CASSPGQGYMAGELFF
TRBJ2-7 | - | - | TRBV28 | TGTGCCAGCGGATCCCGCCGGCAGGGGAAGTACGAGCAGTACTTC | CASGSRRQGKYEQYF
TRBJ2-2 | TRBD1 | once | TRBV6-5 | TGTGCCAGCAGCTTACAGGGGATATACACCGGGGAGCTGTTTTTT | CASSLQGIYTGELFF
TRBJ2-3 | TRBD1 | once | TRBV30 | TGTGTCGCTAAGGGCAGGGGGCGCCCGGATACGCAGTATTTT | CVAKGRGRPDTQYF
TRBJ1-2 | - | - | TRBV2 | TGTGCCAGCAGTGTGGGGCAGGAATATGGCTACACCTTC | CASSVGQEYGYTF
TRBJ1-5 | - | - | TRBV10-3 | TGTGCCATCAGTGAGGGCAGGGGAGGGCAGCCCCAGCATTTT | CAISEGRGGQPQHF
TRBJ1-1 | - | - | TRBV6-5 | TGTGCCAGCAGTTACTCAGACAGTGAAGCTTTCTTT | CASSYSDSEAFF
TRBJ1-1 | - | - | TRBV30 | TGTGCCTGGAGTTTTCAGGGGATCGGCACTGAAGCTTTCTTT | CAWSFQGIGTEAFF
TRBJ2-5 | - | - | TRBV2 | TGTGCCAGCAGCCTCCAAGAGACCCAGTACTTC | CASSLQETQYF
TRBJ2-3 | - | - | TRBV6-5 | TGTGCCAGCAGCACCGGAGGATTCAGCACAGATACGCAGTATTTT | CASSTGGFSTDTQYF
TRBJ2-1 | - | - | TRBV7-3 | TGTGCCAGCAGCTTATCTAGCGCCCCGGGCGGAGAGCAGTTCTTC | CASSLSSAPGGEQFF
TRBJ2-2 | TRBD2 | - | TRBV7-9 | TGTGCCAGCAGCCCGGGAGGCGGGGAGCTGTTTTTT | CASSPGGGELFF
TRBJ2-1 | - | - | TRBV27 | TGTGCCAGCAGTCACCGAATAGCTATCCTATACAATGAGCAGTTCTTC | CASSHRIAILYNEQFF
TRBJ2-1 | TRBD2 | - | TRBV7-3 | TGTGCCAGCAGCCCACATGGACTAGCGGGAGGAAAAAACTACAATGAGCAGTTCTTC | CASSPHGLAGGKNYNEQFF
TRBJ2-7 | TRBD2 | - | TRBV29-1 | TGCAGCGTTTTAAAGCGGACTAGCGCTTCCTACGAGCAGTACTTC | CSVLKRTSASYEQYF
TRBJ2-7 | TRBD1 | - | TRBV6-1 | TGTGCCAGCAGTGACGACCCCGGGACAGGGGTCCCCCACGAGCAGTACTTC | CASSDDPGTGVPHEQYF
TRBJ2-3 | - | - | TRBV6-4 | TGTGCCAGCAGTGAAGGCGGGGATACGCAGTATTTT | CASSEGGDTQYF
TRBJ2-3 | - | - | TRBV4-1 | TGCGCCAGCAGCCAAGGAATAGCAGAAAGCACAGATACGCAGTATTTT | CASSQGIAESTDTQYF
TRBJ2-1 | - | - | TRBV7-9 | TGTGCCAGCAGACCATCAGGCCCTACCTACAATGAGCAGTTCTTC | CASRPSGPTYNEQFF
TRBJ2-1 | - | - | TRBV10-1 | TGCGCCACATCTTTCGGGGGCAATGAGCAGTTCTTC | CATSFGGNEQFF
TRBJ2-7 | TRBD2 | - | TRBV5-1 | TGCGCCAGCAGCCTCCAGACTAGCGGCTACGAGCAGTACTTC | CASSLQTSGYEQYF
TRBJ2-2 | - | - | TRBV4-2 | TGTGCCAGCAGCCAAGGGACTATTATCGGGGAGCTGTTTTTT | CASSQGTIIGELFF
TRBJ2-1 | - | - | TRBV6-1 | TGTGCCACCCAGATGCAACACCGACTCGGCAATGAGCAGTTCTTC | CATQMQHRLGNEQFF
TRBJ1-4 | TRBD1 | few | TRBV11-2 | TGTGCCAGCAGCCCAACTCCAGGGGGCGGCGCTGAAAAACTGTTTTTT | CASSPTPGGGAEKLFF
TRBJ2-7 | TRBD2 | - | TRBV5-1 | TGCGCCAGCAGGGTTAGCGGGAGGGACGCCTCCTACGAGCAGTACTTC | CASRVSGRDASYEQYF
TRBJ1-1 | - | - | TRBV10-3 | TGTGCCATCAGTGAGGGACACTCGAACACTGAAGCTTTCTTT | CAISEGHSNTEAFF
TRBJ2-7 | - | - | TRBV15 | TGTGCCACCAGCAGAGGGACTACTCCCTACGAGCAGTACTTC | CATSRGTTPYEQYF
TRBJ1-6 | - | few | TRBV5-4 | TGTGCCAGCAGCTTGGGGGGAGGTACGTTGAATTCACCCCTCCACTTT | CASSLGGGTLNSPLHF
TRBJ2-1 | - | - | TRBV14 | TGTGCCAGCAGCGCACACCCCCCCAGGGAGCAGTTCTTC | CASSAHPPREQFF
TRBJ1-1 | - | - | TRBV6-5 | TGTGCCAGCAGTTACTCGAATCGGGGGATGAACACTGAAGCTTTCTTT | CASSYSNRGMNTEAFF
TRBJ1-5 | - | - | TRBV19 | TGTGCCAGTAGTCCAGGTGGGGGGTATCTGAATCAGCCCCAGCATTTT | CASSPGGGYLNQPQHF
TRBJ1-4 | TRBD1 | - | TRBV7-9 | TGTGCCAGCAGCTCATTCGGAGGGGGCGGTGAAAAACTGTTTTTT | CASSSFGGGGEKLFF
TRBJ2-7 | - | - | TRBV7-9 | TGTGCCAGCAGCTCTACCCGCGCCGGGCAGGGTCGTTTCGAGCAGTACTTC | CASSSTRAGQGRFEQYF
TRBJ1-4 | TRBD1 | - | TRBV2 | TGTGCCAGCAGAAATACAGGGGTTGAAAAACTGTTTTTT | CASRNTGVEKLFF
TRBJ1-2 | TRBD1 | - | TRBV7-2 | TGTGCCAGCAGCGTAGGGACAGGGGCTGTCTATGGCTACACCTTC | CASSVGTGAVYGYTF
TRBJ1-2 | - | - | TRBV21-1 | TGTGCCAGCAGCAAAGCTGCCCCCGAGACAGAAGACTATGGCTACACCTTC | CASSKAAPETEDYGYTF
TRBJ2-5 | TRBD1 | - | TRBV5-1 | TGCGCCAGCAGCTTGGGGGACAGGGAGACCCAGTACTTC | CASSLGDRETQYF
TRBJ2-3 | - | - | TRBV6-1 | TGTGCCAGCAATGGTTATTGGCGGCACACAGATACGCAGTATTTT | CASNGYWRHTDTQYF
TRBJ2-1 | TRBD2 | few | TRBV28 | TGTGCCAGCAGCCCGAGTTGGGCGGGAGGTTTCCAGTTCTTC | CASSPSWAGGFQFF
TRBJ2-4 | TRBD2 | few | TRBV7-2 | TGTGCTCTCCGGGGGGGAGTCAAAAACATTCAGTACTTC | CALRGGVKNIQYF
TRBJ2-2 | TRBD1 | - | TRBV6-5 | TGTGCCAGTGGGACAGGGGTCACCGGGGAGCTGTTTTTT | CASGTGVTGELFF
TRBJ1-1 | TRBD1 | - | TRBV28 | TGTGCCAGCAGTGCAGGGGGCCGGGTCACTGAAGCTTTCTTT | CASSAGGRVTEAFF
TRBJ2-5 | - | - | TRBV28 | TGTGCCAGCAGTTTACGCAGGCAAGAGACCCAGTACTTC | CASSLRRQETQYF
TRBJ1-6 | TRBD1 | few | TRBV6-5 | TGTGCCAGCAGTCGAAAGACAGGGGATTCACCCCTCCACTTT | CASSRKTGDSPLHF
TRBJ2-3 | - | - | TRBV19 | TGTGCCAGTAGTCTGCTCCTAGAGGGCACAGATACGCAGTATTTT | CASSLLLEGTDTQYF
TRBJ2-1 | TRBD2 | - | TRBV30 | TGTGCCTGGAGTGAGCGAGCGGGAGGGGAGCAGTTCTTC | CAWSERAGGEQFF
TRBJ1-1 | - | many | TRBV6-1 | TGTGCCAGCAGTGTGGCCTTGAACACTGAAGCTTTCTTT | CASSVALNTEAFF
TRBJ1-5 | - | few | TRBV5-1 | TGCGCCAGCAGCATGACAGGTCTAGGTGAGCCCCAGCATTTT | CASSMTGLGEPQHF
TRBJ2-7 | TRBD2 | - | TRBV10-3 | TGTGCCATCAGTGCGGGCTACGGAACTAGCGGAGCCCGGGAGCAGTACTTC | CAISAGYGTSGAREQYF
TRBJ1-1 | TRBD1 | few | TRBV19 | TGTGCCAGTACCCGACAGGGACAAAACACTGAAGCTTTCTTT | CASTRQGQNTEAFF